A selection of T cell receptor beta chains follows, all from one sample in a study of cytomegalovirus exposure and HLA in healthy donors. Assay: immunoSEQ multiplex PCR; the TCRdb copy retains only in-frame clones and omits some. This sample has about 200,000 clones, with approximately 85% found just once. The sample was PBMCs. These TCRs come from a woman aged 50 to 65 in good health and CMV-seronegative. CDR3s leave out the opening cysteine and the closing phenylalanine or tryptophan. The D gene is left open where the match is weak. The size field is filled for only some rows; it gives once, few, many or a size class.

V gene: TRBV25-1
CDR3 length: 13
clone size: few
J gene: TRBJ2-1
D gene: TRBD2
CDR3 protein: ASSWTSGRWNEQF

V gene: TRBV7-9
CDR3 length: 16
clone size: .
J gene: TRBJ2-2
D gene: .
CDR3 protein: SSSFIPGEVTTTGELF

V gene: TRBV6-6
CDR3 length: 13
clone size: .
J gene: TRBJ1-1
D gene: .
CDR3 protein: ASSYATGRATEAF

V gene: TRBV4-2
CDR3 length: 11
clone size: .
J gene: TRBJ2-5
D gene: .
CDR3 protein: ASSYRLVETQY

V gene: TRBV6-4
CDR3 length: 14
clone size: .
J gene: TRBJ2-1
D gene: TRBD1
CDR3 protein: ASSPEGGGLYNEQF

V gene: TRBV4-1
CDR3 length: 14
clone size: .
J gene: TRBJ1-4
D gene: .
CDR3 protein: ASSQWPDITNEKLF

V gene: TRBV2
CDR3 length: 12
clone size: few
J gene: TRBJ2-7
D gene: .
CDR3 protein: ASRVRQGQYEQY

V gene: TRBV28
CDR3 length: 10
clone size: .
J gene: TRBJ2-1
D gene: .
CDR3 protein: ASTALAYEQF

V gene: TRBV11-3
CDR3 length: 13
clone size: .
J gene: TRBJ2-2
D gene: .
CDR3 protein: ASSLVYSKTGELF

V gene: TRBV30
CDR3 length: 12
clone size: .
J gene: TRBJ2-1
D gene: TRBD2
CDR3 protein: AWSRLAGGDEQF

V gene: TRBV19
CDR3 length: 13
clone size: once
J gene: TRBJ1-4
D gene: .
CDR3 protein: ASSRKGQINEKLF

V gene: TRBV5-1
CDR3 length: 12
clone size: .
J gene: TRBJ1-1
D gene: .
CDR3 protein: ASSPTTENTEAF

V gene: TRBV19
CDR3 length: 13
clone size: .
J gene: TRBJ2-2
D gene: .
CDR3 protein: ASSRVRGNTGELF

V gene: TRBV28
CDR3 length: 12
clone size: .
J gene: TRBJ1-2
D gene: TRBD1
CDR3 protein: ASRGTGGMQGYT

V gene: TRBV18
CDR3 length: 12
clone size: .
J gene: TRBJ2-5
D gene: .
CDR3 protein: ASSRTRTEETQY

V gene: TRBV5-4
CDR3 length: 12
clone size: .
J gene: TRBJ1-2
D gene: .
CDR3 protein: ASSLAGIDYGYT

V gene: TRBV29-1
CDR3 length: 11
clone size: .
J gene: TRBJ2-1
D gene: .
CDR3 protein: SVGSRDNYEQF

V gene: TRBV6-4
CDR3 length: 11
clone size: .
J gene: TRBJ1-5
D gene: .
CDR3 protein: ASAGESNQPQH

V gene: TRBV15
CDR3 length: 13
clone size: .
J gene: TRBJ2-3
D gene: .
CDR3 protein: ATSSPGDGTDTQY

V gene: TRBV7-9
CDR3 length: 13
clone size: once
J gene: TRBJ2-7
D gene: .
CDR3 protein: ASSPIDRPSYEQY

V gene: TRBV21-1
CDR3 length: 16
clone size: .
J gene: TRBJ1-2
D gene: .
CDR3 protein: ASSKTGTGGFLNYGYT

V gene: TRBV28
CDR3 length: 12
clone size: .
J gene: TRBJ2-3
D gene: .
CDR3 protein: ASSSGVRTDTQY

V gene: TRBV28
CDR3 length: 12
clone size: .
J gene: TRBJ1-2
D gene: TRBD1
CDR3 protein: ASSIGTASYGYT

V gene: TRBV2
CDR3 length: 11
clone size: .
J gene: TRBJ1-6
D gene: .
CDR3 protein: ASRRVDNSPLH

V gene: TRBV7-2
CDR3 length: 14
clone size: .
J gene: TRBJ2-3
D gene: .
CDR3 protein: ASSSGGRLSTDTQY

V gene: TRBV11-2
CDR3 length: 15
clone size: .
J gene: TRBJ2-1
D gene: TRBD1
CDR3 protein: ASSARGTGGPSNEQF

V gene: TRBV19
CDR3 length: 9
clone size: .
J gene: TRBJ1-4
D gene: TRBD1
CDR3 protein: ASSGTVRLF

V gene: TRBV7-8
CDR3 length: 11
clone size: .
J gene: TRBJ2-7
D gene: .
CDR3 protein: ASSLRIDYEQY

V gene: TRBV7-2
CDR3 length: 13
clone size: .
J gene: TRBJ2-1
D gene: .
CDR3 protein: ASSLLAPPGNEQF

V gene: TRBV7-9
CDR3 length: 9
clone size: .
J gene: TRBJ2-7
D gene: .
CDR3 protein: SSTSRYEQY

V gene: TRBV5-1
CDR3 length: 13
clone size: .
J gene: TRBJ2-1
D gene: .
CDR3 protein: ASSFLPGDYNEQF

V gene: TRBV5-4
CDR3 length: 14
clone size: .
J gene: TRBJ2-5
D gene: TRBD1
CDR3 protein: ASSRPLGTGEETQY

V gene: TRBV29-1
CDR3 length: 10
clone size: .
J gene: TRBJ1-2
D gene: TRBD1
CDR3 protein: SVEGQGYGYT

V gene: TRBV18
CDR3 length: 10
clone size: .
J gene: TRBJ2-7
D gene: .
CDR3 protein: ASSRDSYEQY

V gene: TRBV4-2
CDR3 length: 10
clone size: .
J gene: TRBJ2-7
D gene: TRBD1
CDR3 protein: ASSLTGGEQY

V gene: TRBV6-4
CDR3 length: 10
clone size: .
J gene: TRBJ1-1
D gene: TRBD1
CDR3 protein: GDRWHNTEAF

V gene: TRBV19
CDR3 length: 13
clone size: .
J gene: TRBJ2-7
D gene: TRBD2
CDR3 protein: ASRLTSGRSYEQY

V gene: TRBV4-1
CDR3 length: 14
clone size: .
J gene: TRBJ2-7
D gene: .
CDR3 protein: ASSQGWNRVTYEQY

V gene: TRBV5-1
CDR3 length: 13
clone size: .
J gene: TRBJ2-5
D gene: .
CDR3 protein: ASSSPGAGKETQY

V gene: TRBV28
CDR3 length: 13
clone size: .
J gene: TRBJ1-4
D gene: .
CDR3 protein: ASSLRGGVSEKLF

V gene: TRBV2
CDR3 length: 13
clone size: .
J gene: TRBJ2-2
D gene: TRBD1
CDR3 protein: ASSDDRGLPGELF

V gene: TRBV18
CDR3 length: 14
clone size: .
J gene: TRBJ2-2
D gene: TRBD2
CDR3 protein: ASSPSGSANTGELF

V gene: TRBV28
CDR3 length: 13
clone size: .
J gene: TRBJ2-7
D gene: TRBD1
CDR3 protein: ASTSQGKRSNEQY

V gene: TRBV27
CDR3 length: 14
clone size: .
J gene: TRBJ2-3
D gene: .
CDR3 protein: ASRSSLLGTTDTQY

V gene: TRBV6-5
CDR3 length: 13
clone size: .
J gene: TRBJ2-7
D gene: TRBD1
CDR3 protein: ASSSPDRGRYEQY

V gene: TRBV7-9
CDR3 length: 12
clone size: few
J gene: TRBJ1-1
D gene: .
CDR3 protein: ASSPGQGYTEAF

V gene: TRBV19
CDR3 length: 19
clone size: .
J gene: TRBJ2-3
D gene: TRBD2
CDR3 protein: ASSKRGPGTSGSKFTDTQY

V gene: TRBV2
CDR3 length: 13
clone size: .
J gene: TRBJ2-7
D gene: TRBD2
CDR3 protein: ASSQGLAGTYEQY

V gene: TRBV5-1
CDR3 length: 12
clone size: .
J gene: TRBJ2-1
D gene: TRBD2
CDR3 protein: ASRTGLALNEQF

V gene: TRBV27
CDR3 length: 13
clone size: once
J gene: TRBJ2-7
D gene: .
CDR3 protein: ASSSPGTGSYEQY

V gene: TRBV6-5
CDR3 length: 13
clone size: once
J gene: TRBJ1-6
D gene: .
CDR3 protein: ASRRDIEGVSPLH

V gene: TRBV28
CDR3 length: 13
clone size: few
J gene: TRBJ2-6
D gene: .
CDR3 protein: ASTTPGAGANVLT

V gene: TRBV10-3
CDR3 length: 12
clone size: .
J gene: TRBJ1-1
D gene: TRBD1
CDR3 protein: AIIPGQGRTEAF

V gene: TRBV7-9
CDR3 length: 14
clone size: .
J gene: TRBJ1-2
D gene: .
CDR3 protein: ASSLDLRTENYGYT

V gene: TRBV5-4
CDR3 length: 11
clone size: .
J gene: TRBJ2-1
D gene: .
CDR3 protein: ASSPRWALEQF

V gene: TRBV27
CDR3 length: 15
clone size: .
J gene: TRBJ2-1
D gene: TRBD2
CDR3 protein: ASTMGLAGGLHNEQF

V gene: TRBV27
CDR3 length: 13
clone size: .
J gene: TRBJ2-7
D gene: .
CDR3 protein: ASSRRADREGEQY

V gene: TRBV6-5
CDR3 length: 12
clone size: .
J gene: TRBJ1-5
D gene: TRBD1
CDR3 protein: ASRRTGVNQPQH

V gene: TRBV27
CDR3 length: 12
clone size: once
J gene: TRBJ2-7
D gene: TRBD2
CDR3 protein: ASSLAGTTYEQY

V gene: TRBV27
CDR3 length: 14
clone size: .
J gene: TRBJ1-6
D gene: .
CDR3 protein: ASRRIGGRGNSPLH